These 25 T cell receptor beta chains originate from one sample sequenced in a study of OX40 agonist ivuxolimab in advanced cancers. TCRdb's table, derived via immunoSEQ multiplex PCR, lists solely in-frame clones and lacks some. The data show tens of thousands of clones, with approximately 88% seen just once and approximately 4.8% held by the top ten. Sequenced material: CD4+ or CD8+ T cells sorted from blood, taken in a trial of the OX40 agonist ivuxolimab. The receptors originated from an adult with an advanced solid tumor such as melanoma, head and neck, liver or kidney cancer.

V usage is TRBV19 and J usage is TRBJ2-2; D may be TRBD1 or TRBD2 (5 bases each). The V gene's germline CDR1 is LNHDA and CDR2 SQIVND (reference sequence). V lost 7 bases to trimming and J lost 6 bases, with 12 bases between them. The CDR3 is 13 residues long. CDR3 DNA sequence: TGTGCCAGTAAGCGTTCGGGACCCGGGGAGCTGTTTTTT. It is translated as CASKRSGPGELFF.

The chain carries TRBV20-1 and TRBJ1-1; D remains ambiguous. The germline gives CDR1 DFQATT, CDR2 SNEGSKA (reference sequence). This CDR3 has 11 amino acids. Trimming stripped 6 bases from V and 0 bases from J, with 5 bases between. Written as DNA, the CDR3 is TGCAGTGCAAATATGAACACTGAAGCTTTCTTT. It yields the protein CSANMNTEAFF.

The CDR3 DNA reads as TGTGCCAGCAGTACCCGGGACAGGGGATATGGCTACACCTTC. It encodes CASSTRDRGYGYTF. The chain joins TRBV6-5 to TRBJ1-2, with 10 bases aligning to TRBD1. Germline V lookup: CDR1 MNHEY, CDR2 SVGAGI. This CDR3 is 14 amino acids long. Unmatched junction bases numbered 5, after V lost 5 bases and J lost 5 bases.

This clone was recorded a few times. V is TRBV10-3 and J is TRBJ1-2, with D unclear. The germline V and J ends were trimmed by 0 bases and 5 bases, with 7 bases remaining between them. Germline V gene data show CDR1 as ENHRY and CDR2 as SYGVKD. CDR3 size: 13 residues. The DNA of the CDR3 is TGTGCCATCAGTGAGTCGGTGACATATGGCTACACCTTC. Translated, it gives CAISESVTYGYTF.

The chain uses TRBV19 and TRBJ2-2; 7 nucleotides agree with TRBD1. The CDR3 has 16 amino acids. The junction had 9 bases not matched to a gene; V was cut back by 4 bases and J by 4 bases. Germline CDR1 LNHDA, CDR2 SQIVND (reference sequence). This chain's CDR3 is CASSTRQGASTGELFF. The CDR3 DNA follows: TGTGCCAGTAGTACCCGACAGGGAGCTTCCACCGGGGAGCTGTTTTTT.

The V call is TRBV7-9, the J call TRBJ1-1; D may be TRBD1 (6 bases). The V gene lost 3 bases and the J gene lost 6 bases, with 8 bases spanning the gap. Germline assignment: CDR1 SEHNR and CDR2 FQNEAQ (reference sequence). CDR3 length: 12 residues. The CDR3 DNA reads as TGTGCCAGCAGCTTCGGGACACCTGAAGCTTTCTTT. Its translation is CASSFGTPEAFF.

The genes are TRBV6-5 and TRBJ2-7; D not certain. In germline, CDR1 is MNHEY, CDR2 SVGAGI. CDR3 length equals 12 residues. Trimming removed 0 bases from V and 6 bases from J, with 6 bases in between. CDR3: CASSYSQSEQYF. In DNA form, the CDR3 reads TGTGCCAGCAGTTACTCCCAGTCCGAGCAGTACTTC.

The chain recombines TRBV5-1 with TRBJ1-1; D is unclear. The CDR3 is 14 residues long. V was clipped by 4 bases and J by 1 base, with 11 bases between them. The germline V gene has CDR1 SGHRS and CDR2 YFSETQ. The CDR3 coding sequence is TGCGCCAGCAGCCCCCACGACCAGAACACTGAAGCTTTCTTT. Translated: CASSPHDQNTEAFF.

The chain joins TRBV7-8 to TRBJ1-1; no reliable D call. Germline V lookup: CDR1 SGHVS, CDR2 FQNEAQ. V lost 2 bases and J 2 bases, leaving 9 bases between the germline ends. The CDR3 loop spans 14 amino acids. CDR3 DNA: TGTGCCAGCAGCTTAAGTCCGTCAAACACTGAAGCTTTCTTT. Its protein is CASSLSPSNTEAFF.

This clone was seen more than once but under ten times. The chain carries TRBV18 and TRBJ2-2; 7 bases align to TRBD1. The CDR3 has 14 residues. J lost 4 bases, V lost 4 bases, and 3 bases had no gene match. The V gene's germline CDR1 is KGHSH and CDR2 LQKENI. The CDR3 bases are TGTGCCAGCTCACAGGGACAGACCACCGGGGAGCTGTTTTTT. Amino acid sequence: CASSQGQTTGELFF.

Of note for this clone: At one end the junction does not follow the germline gene, possibly because of a read error. The chain couples TRBV7-2 to TRBJ2-7; no clear D. The V gene's germline CDR1 is SGHTA and CDR2 FQGNSA. This CDR3 contains 14 residues. CDR3 amino acids: CASSPAQYSHEQYF. DNA of the CDR3: TGTGCCAGCAGCCCCGCGCAGTACTCCCACGAGCAGTACTTC.

V is TRBV6-1 and J is TRBJ2-1, with D uncertain. The V and J ends lost 7 bases and 5 bases respectively, with 15 bases between them. From germline, CDR1 is MNHNS and CDR2 SASEGT. There are 14 residues in the CDR3. The CDR3 bases are TGTGCCAGCATTCTATATGGGCCAGACAATGAGCAGTTCTTC. Translated: CASILYGPDNEQFF.

The rearrangement uses TRBV5-6 and TRBJ2-3, with 11 bases matching TRBD1. Per germline, CDR1 SGHDT and CDR2 YYEEEE. This CDR3 has 16 amino acids. The ends lost 4 bases at V and 5 bases at J; junction bases unmatched: 9. The CDR3: CASSRRDRGIRDTQYF. In DNA form, the CDR3 reads TGTGCCAGCAGCCGCCGGGACAGGGGGATTCGAGATACGCAGTATTTT. The variable domain in full, with the rest retrieved from reference TRBV5-6 and TRBJ2-3, is DAGVTQSPTHLIKTRGQQVTLRCSPKSGHDTVSWYQQALGQGPQFIFQYYEEEERQRGNFPDRFSGHQFPNYSSELNVNALLLGDSALYLCASSRRDRGIRDTQYFGPGTRLTVL.

The chain recombines TRBV27 with TRBJ2-1, with D perhaps matching TRBD1 (6 bases). CDR3 length equals 19 residues. Germline CDR1 and CDR2: MNHEY and SMNVEV (reference sequence). V lost 0 bases and J 1 base, leaving 19 bases between the germline ends. CDR3 protein: CASSLSFPSGAGSYNEQFF. For the CDR3, the DNA is TGTGCCAGCAGTTTATCGTTTCCCTCAGGGGCAGGGTCCTACAATGAGCAGTTCTTC.

V and J are TRBV15 and TRBJ1-1; TRBD1 is a possible D gene (5 bases). The V end was cut by 5 bases, the J end by 7 bases, with 17 bases between. CDR1 and CDR2 (germline): LNHNV, YYDKDF (reference sequence). The CDR3 contains 14 residues. The CDR3 region has the DNA TGTGCCACCAGCGGAGGTCGTTCCGACAGTGAAGCTTTCTTT. Protein: CATSGGRSDSEAFF.

This chain joins TRBV19 and TRBJ2-1, with D tentatively TRBD1 (5 bases). The V end lost 4 bases, the J end lost 0 bases, and 13 bases lay between the germline ends. There are 16 residues in the CDR3. The germline CDR1 and CDR2 sequences are LNHDA and SQIVND (reference sequence). The CDR3 sequence is CASSTVNRPSYNEQFF. The DNA for the CDR3 is TGTGCCAGTAGTACAGTCAACAGGCCCTCCTACAATGAGCAGTTCTTC.

V usage is TRBV30 and J usage is TRBJ1-5; no reliable D call. Germline CDR1 and CDR2: GTSNPN and SVGIG (reference sequence). Trimming left V 0 bases short and J 6 bases short, with 12 bases between. CDR3 length equals 14 residues. DNA of the CDR3: TGTGCCTGGAGTGTACCGATGGTGAGTCAGCCCCAGCATTTT. It yields the protein CAWSVPMVSQPQHF.

In this sample, this clone turned up once. CDR3 sequence (DNA): TGTGCCAGCAGTGCTGTACGGGCGCAAGCTTTCTTT. Translation gives CASSAVRAQAFF. The chain joins TRBV6-5 to TRBJ1-1; unclear D gene. The germline CDR1 and CDR2 sequences are MNHEY and SVGAGI. Trimming removed 5 bases at V and 9 bases at J, with 13 bases between. The CDR3 has 12 amino acids.

V and J are TRBV6-5 and TRBJ1-2, with TRBD1 matching over 8 bases. The CDR3 has 14 amino acids. V lost 8 bases to trimming and J lost 1 base; unmatched junction nucleotides: 6. The V gene's germline CDR1 is MNHEY and CDR2 SVGAGI. The CDR3 reads CASGPQGVNYGYTF. CDR3 bases: TGTGCCAGCGGCCCACAGGGGGTTAACTATGGCTACACCTTC.

This chain joins TRBV7-9 and TRBJ2-7, with 13 bases identical to TRBD2. J gave up 6 bases and V 3 bases, and 2 bases lay outside the gene matches. The CDR3 spans 14 residues. Germline CDR1 SEHNR, CDR2 FQNEAQ (reference sequence). The CDR3 is CASSLGLAGTEQYF. The CDR3 DNA follows: TGTGCCAGCAGCTTGGGACTAGCGGGAACCGAGCAGTACTTC.

The J gene is TRBJ2-7, the V gene TRBV27; D remains ambiguous. The CDR3 runs 14 residues. Germline values: CDR1 MNHEY, CDR2 SMNVEV (reference sequence). Trimming removed 8 bases from V and 4 bases from J, with 18 bases in between. The DNA for the CDR3 is TGTGCCAGCGCATTCCGGGCGACCATATACGAGCAGTACTTC. This gives the protein CASAFRATIYEQYF.

This clone is a singleton in its sample. J is TRBJ2-5 and V is TRBV7-2; D perhaps matches TRBD1 (6 bases). This CDR3 comprises 14 residues. The ends were cut back, 5 bases at V and 5 bases at J, with 15 bases in the middle. Germline CDR1 reads SGHTA; CDR2 reads FQGNSA. CDR3 in amino acids: CASSRSRGQETQYF. CDR3 DNA: TGTGCCAGCAGCCGATCCAGGGGTCAGGAGACCCAGTACTTC.

This clone turned up a few times. The V call is TRBV2, the J call TRBJ2-7; D gene uncertain. V lost 4 bases, J lost 1 base, and 11 bases lay in between. The CDR3 length is 14 residues. Germline CDR1 and CDR2: SNHLY and FYNNEI. In DNA form, the CDR3 reads TGTGCCAGCAGTGCGGACCGCTATTCCTACGAGCAGTACTTC. This sequence encodes CASSADRYSYEQYF.

The chain combines TRBV9 with TRBJ1-3, with 7 bases identical to TRBD1. Germline loops: CDR1 SGDLS, CDR2 YYNGEE. The V and J ends lost 3 bases and 1 base, in that order; junction bases with no gene match: 4. CDR3 length: 15 residues. The DNA for the CDR3 is TGTGCCAGCAGCGCCGTGACAGGGTCTGGAAACACCATATATTTT. Its translation is CASSAVTGSGNTIYF.

The chain uses TRBV19 and TRBJ2-2; D possibly matches TRBD1 or TRBD2 (5 bases each). Germline V gene sequence: CDR1 LNHDA, CDR2 SQIVND (reference sequence). Trimming stripped 7 bases from V and 6 bases from J, with 15 bases between. The CDR3 runs to 14 residues. The CDR3 coding sequence is TGTGCCAGTACCCAGGGAATGCGGGCCGGGGAGCTGTTTTTT. Residues: CASTQGMRAGELFF.